This T cell receptor beta chain originates from a study of blood T cells in healthy people across ages. In the case of this clonotype: Mismatch with germline at one junction end may stem from a read error.

CDR3 length: 15 amino acids. Germline CDR1 reads KGHSH; CDR2 reads LQKENI. PCR was performed a second time for roughly 6 to 12 cycles using a sample-barcoded 5' primer and a J-beta primer mix. TCRdb redid the calling of the 5' RACE reads with MiXCR, one entry per CDR3 protein. Of fewer than 800,000 distinct CDR3 sequences in the sample, roughly 50% are singletons; the top ten hold 25% to 35%. The origin of this receptor is an older woman in good health. Source material: blood. J is TRBJ2-7 and V is TRBV18, with D maybe TRBD1 (6 bases). The CDR3 bases are TGTGCCAGCCCACCTGGCGGACAGCCTCCCTACGAGCAGTACTTC. This sequence encodes CASPPGGQPPYEQYF.